This T cell receptor beta chain was recovered during a study of T cell responses to AZD1222 COVID-19 vaccine. Study-wide results and caveats: In a largely white British group with more females than males, clonal diversity was possibly underestimated.

A note on this clone: Its cognate antigen is unknown.

V lost 4 bases, J lost 0 bases, and 10 bases lay in between. There are 14 residues in the CDR3. Assay used: immunoSEQ multiplex PCR; TCRdb lists only in-frame clones, some missing. The table includes approximately 300,000 clones, 90% to 95% detected once. The chain uses TRBV5-3 and TRBJ1-1, with a tentative D call TRBD1 (6 bases). TRBV5-3 is sorted into the ORF group, with uncertain function. Sequenced material: peripheral blood, taken 28 days after the second AZD1222 dose. The sequence derives from an adult who received the AZD1222 COVID-19 vaccine. DNA of the CDR3: TGTGCCAGAAGCCGGACAGACCTGAACACTGAAGCTTTCTTT. It specifies CARSRTDLNTEAFF.